This T cell receptor (beta chain) was captured in a study of technical replicates of blood from several donors. This clone was seen just once. Germline assignment: CDR1 SEHNR and CDR2 FQNEAQ (reference sequence). V lost 6 bases to trimming and J lost 9 bases; unmatched junction nucleotides: 11. The CDR3 contains 14 residues. Repertoires were generated with immunoSEQ multiplex PCR, while TCRdb's copy carries only in-frame clones and drops some. The repertoire holds under 85,000 clones, with 97% as singletons. Material for sequencing was T cells isolated from PBMCs. V usage is TRBV7-9 and J usage is TRBJ2-5, with 9 bases aligning to TRBD1. The origin of this receptor is a human donor in good health. The chain's CDR3 is CASSSTGTGKAQYF. The DNA for the CDR3 is TGTGCCAGCAGTTCGACCGGGACAGGGAAGGCCCAGTACTTC.